The rows below give T cell receptor beta chains drawn from one sample of a study of cytomegalovirus exposure and HLA in healthy donors. Method: immunoSEQ multiplex PCR; TCRdb's copy keeps in-frame clones and lacks some. The sample comprises around 200,000 clones, about 86% of which are singletons, and 0.25% to 0.4% rests with the top ten. The sample comprised PBMCs. These receptors were taken from a woman in her 30s in good health and CMV-seronegative. Both conserved end residues are part of each CDR3. Each record gives: CDR3 protein, CDR3 DNA, D gene, clone size, V gene, J gene. The D gene is left open where the match is weak. The size field is filled for only some rows; it gives once, few, many or a size class.

cdr3_aa: CASSLFNKNTEAFF
cdr3_nt: TGTGCCAGTAGTTTATTTAACAAGAACACTGAAGCTTTCTTT
d_call: NA
clone_size: NA
v_call: TRBV19
j_call: TRBJ1-1

cdr3_aa: CAISLTGGEQPQHF
cdr3_nt: TGTGCCATCAGCTTAACAGGGGGCGAACAGCCCCAGCATTTT
d_call: TRBD1
clone_size: NA
v_call: TRBV10-3
j_call: TRBJ1-5

cdr3_aa: CASTRTGGGELFF
cdr3_nt: TGTGCCAGCACCCGGACAGGGGGCGGGGAGCTGTTTTTT
d_call: TRBD1
clone_size: NA
v_call: TRBV2
j_call: TRBJ2-2

cdr3_aa: CASSPRGVVGDTEAFF
cdr3_nt: TGTGCCAGCAGCCCCAGGGGGGTGGTAGGGGACACTGAAGCTTTCTTT
d_call: TRBD1
clone_size: NA
v_call: TRBV7-8
j_call: TRBJ1-1

cdr3_aa: CASTLFINQPQHF
cdr3_nt: TGTGCCAGCACCTTATTTATCAATCAGCCCCAGCATTTT
d_call: NA
clone_size: NA
v_call: TRBV6-1
j_call: TRBJ1-5

cdr3_aa: CASSESSGTYNEQFF
cdr3_nt: TGTGCCAGCTCTGAGTCTAGCGGGACCTACAATGAGCAGTTCTTC
d_call: TRBD2
clone_size: NA
v_call: TRBV7-2
j_call: TRBJ2-1

cdr3_aa: CASSSHRTSGNSYNEQFF
cdr3_nt: TGTGCCAGCAGCTCCCACAGGACTAGCGGGAACTCCTACAATGAGCAGTTCTTC
d_call: TRBD2
clone_size: NA
v_call: TRBV7-9
j_call: TRBJ2-1

cdr3_aa: CASSFVGGPSEQYF
cdr3_nt: TGTGCCAGCAGCTTTGTAGGGGGCCCAAGCGAGCAGTACTTC
d_call: TRBD1
clone_size: NA
v_call: TRBV5-6
j_call: TRBJ2-7

cdr3_aa: CASNPGLAGNTGELFF
cdr3_nt: TGCGCCAGCAACCCGGGACTAGCGGGTAACACCGGGGAGCTGTTTTTT
d_call: TRBD2
clone_size: NA
v_call: TRBV5-1
j_call: TRBJ2-2

cdr3_aa: CASSPVVDRGPTEAFF
cdr3_nt: TGCGCCAGCAGCCCCGTGGTGGACAGGGGGCCCACTGAAGCTTTCTTT
d_call: TRBD1
clone_size: NA
v_call: TRBV5-1
j_call: TRBJ1-1

cdr3_aa: CASSTGQGHMNTEAFF
cdr3_nt: TGTGCCAGCAGTACGGGACAGGGTCATATGAACACTGAAGCTTTCTTT
d_call: TRBD1
clone_size: once
v_call: TRBV5-4
j_call: TRBJ1-1

cdr3_aa: CASSTRQGVRTEAFF
cdr3_nt: TGTGCCAGCAGCACCAGACAGGGGGTTAGAACTGAAGCTTTCTTT
d_call: TRBD1
clone_size: NA
v_call: TRBV11-2
j_call: TRBJ1-1

cdr3_aa: CSVEGTALINTDTQYF
cdr3_nt: TGCAGCGTTGAGGGGACAGCCCTTATTAACACAGATACGCAGTATTTT
d_call: TRBD1
clone_size: NA
v_call: TRBV29-1
j_call: TRBJ2-3

cdr3_aa: CASSTPRTPTNEQFF
cdr3_nt: TGTGCCAGCAGTACCCCCAGGACTCCAACCAATGAGCAGTTCTTC
d_call: NA
clone_size: NA
v_call: TRBV28
j_call: TRBJ2-1

cdr3_aa: CASSFNAGATEPQHF
cdr3_nt: TGCGCCAGCAGCTTTAACGCAGGGGCGACGGAGCCCCAGCATTTT
d_call: NA
clone_size: NA
v_call: TRBV5-1
j_call: TRBJ1-5

cdr3_aa: CASSTQTGRGTEAFF
cdr3_nt: TGCGCCAGCAGCACACAGACCGGGAGGGGGACTGAAGCTTTCTTT
d_call: NA
clone_size: NA
v_call: TRBV5-1
j_call: TRBJ1-1

cdr3_aa: CASSETSSGRGDTQYF
cdr3_nt: TGCGCCAGCAGTGAGACGTCTAGCGGGAGAGGAGATACGCAGTATTTT
d_call: TRBD2
clone_size: NA
v_call: TRBV10-1
j_call: TRBJ2-3

cdr3_aa: CASSSQIRNYGYTF
cdr3_nt: TGTGCCAGTAGTAGCCAAATTAGAAACTATGGCTACACCTTC
d_call: NA
clone_size: once
v_call: TRBV19
j_call: TRBJ1-2

cdr3_aa: CASGPAGTDTQYF
cdr3_nt: TGTGCCAGCGGGCCCGCGGGGACAGATACGCAGTATTTT
d_call: NA
clone_size: NA
v_call: TRBV6-4
j_call: TRBJ2-3

cdr3_aa: CASSFDSINEQFF
cdr3_nt: TGTGCCAGCAGCTTCGACAGTATCAATGAGCAGTTCTTC
d_call: NA
clone_size: NA
v_call: TRBV11-3
j_call: TRBJ2-1

cdr3_aa: CASSSDTGGSYNEQFF
cdr3_nt: TGTGCCAGCAGCTCCGATACCGGGGGATCCTACAATGAGCAGTTCTTC
d_call: NA
clone_size: once
v_call: TRBV5-6
j_call: TRBJ2-1

cdr3_aa: CASNKNLVRGANVLTF
cdr3_nt: TGTGCCAGTAATAAGAACTTGGTCCGGGGGGCCAACGTCCTGACTTTC
d_call: NA
clone_size: NA
v_call: TRBV19
j_call: TRBJ2-6

cdr3_aa: CASSSSTSGGYEQYF
cdr3_nt: TGTGCCAGCAGCTCTTCGACTAGCGGAGGTTACGAGCAGTACTTC
d_call: TRBD2
clone_size: NA
v_call: TRBV7-9
j_call: TRBJ2-7

cdr3_aa: CASSLSRTGGLVYEQYF
cdr3_nt: TGTGCCAGCAGCTTAAGCCGCACAGGGGGCTTGGTCTACGAGCAGTACTTC
d_call: TRBD1
clone_size: NA
v_call: TRBV7-9
j_call: TRBJ2-7

cdr3_aa: CASSSQGFNEQFF
cdr3_nt: TGTGCCAGCAGTTCTCAGGGGTTCAATGAGCAGTTCTTC
d_call: NA
clone_size: NA
v_call: TRBV11-3
j_call: TRBJ2-1

cdr3_aa: CASSQDFSSPLHF
cdr3_nt: TGTGCCAGCAGCCAAGACTTCTCCTCACCCCTCCACTTT
d_call: NA
clone_size: few
v_call: TRBV4-2
j_call: TRBJ1-6

cdr3_aa: CASSPVRRGAEAFF
cdr3_nt: TGTGCCAGCAGCCCGGTGAGGCGGGGGGCTGAAGCTTTCTTT
d_call: NA
clone_size: NA
v_call: TRBV7-8
j_call: TRBJ1-1

cdr3_aa: CASSSRGIAGELFF
cdr3_nt: TGTGCCAGCAGTTCTCGGGGGATCGCCGGGGAGCTGTTTTTT
d_call: NA
clone_size: NA
v_call: TRBV6-1
j_call: TRBJ2-2

cdr3_aa: CSVLLASFGEQFF
cdr3_nt: TGCAGCGTCCTTTTGGCCTCGTTTGGTGAGCAGTTCTTC
d_call: NA
clone_size: NA
v_call: TRBV29-1
j_call: TRBJ2-1

cdr3_aa: CALFRRLSGNEQFF
cdr3_nt: TGTGCCCTCTTCCGTAGACTTTCGGGGAATGAGCAGTTCTTC
d_call: NA
clone_size: NA
v_call: TRBV30
j_call: TRBJ2-1

cdr3_aa: CASSWVRGRGETQYF
cdr3_nt: TGCGCCAGCAGCTGGGTGCGGGGGAGAGGCGAGACCCAGTACTTC
d_call: TRBD2
clone_size: NA
v_call: TRBV5-1
j_call: TRBJ2-5

cdr3_aa: CASSVGGGEASYEQYF
cdr3_nt: TGTGCCAGCAGCGTAGGCGGGGGAGAGGCCTCCTACGAGCAGTACTTC
d_call: TRBD2
clone_size: NA
v_call: TRBV9
j_call: TRBJ2-7

cdr3_aa: CASSRYRAQNYGYTF
cdr3_nt: TGTGCCAGCAGCCGCTACAGGGCCCAGAACTATGGCTACACCTTC
d_call: NA
clone_size: NA
v_call: TRBV14
j_call: TRBJ1-2

cdr3_aa: CASSPGQGNTEAFF
cdr3_nt: TGTGCCAGCAGCCCCGGACAGGGGAACACTGAAGCTTTCTTT
d_call: TRBD1
clone_size: NA
v_call: TRBV11-2
j_call: TRBJ1-1

cdr3_aa: CASRPARGDEKLFF
cdr3_nt: TGTGCCAGCAGACCCGCCAGGGGCGACGAAAAACTGTTTTTT
d_call: NA
clone_size: NA
v_call: TRBV6-6
j_call: TRBJ1-4

cdr3_aa: CASSVSGDSYNEQFF
cdr3_nt: TGTGCCAGCAGCGTCAGCGGGGACTCCTACAATGAGCAGTTCTTC
d_call: TRBD2
clone_size: NA
v_call: TRBV9
j_call: TRBJ2-1